The clone carrying this T cell receptor beta chain was seen once. Profiled with immunoSEQ multiplex PCR; TCRdb holds only in-frame clones, not every one. This table holds about 470,000 clones, roughly 77% found once. Germline trimming cut 2 bases from V and 0 bases from J; bases unmatched to any gene: 6. The length of the CDR3 is 16 residues. Germline V CDR1 and CDR2: MNHEY, SMNVEV (reference sequence). Those who donated were healthy HIV-negative adults, with no recent acute infections or vaccinations reported. The donor cohort consisted entirely of Caucasian adults residing in Nashville, Tennessee. This entry belongs to a study of shared clonotypes between healthy human individuals. Study in general: Aged 18 to 49, the donors were two women and three men.

This chain uses TRBV27 with TRBJ2-7, with 8 nucleotides matching TRBD2. Material: PBMCs. The sequence was collected from a woman in her thirties or forties in good health. Some clones in this sample may be carry-over from other donors' samples. This chain's CDR3 is CASSLRGGRFSYEQYF. Written as DNA, the CDR3 is TGTGCCAGCAGTTTAAGGGGCGGGAGGTTCTCCTACGAGCAGTACTTC.